This TCR beta chain was identified during a study of blood T cell repertoires in COVID-19. Overall study: Italy, Spain and the United States were the sources of the convalescent and acute COVID-19 samples. T cells, B-cell-depleted T cells, or PBMCs provided the cDNA or gDNA that served as material.

This clone was seen just once. Per the original data handling: Using reference gene primer amplification, nucleated cell counts were estimated. Produced via immunoSEQ multiplex PCR; TCRdb's table is partial and in-frame only. That table is the source of V, J and clone size, and D and trimming were worked out from the DNA. This repertoire shows some 300,000 clones, 85% to 90% found once; its top ten account for approximately 6%. Seattle's cohort entered during active infection and was followed longitudinally. The V end was cut by 8 bases, the J end by 5 bases, with 12 bases between. This CDR3 spans 12 amino acids.

V and J are TRBV12-3 or TRBV12-4 and TRBJ1-2; a possible D gene is TRBD1 (6 bases). This sequence originates from a woman aged 50 to 60 with COVID-19, enrolled during active disease. The sequenced sample was peripheral blood. The CDR3 DNA reads as TGTGCCAGCGAGGACAGTTTGTATGGCTACACCTTC. Residues: CASEDSLYGYTF.